What follows is one T cell receptor (beta chain) and its context. The sample is drawn from a study of blood T cell repertoires in COVID-19. Profiled with immunoSEQ multiplex PCR; TCRdb holds only in-frame clones, not every one. The data hold 90,000 or so clones, with roughly 89% observed a single time. Germline V gene lookup returns CDR1 SGHTA and CDR2 FQGNSA. V trimming: 1 base; J trimming: 0 bases; junction bases outside the gene matches: 6. The CDR3 totals 18 residues. The sample comprised peripheral blood. The source of this sequence is a man in his sixties with COVID-19, enrolled during active disease. The V gene is TRBV7-2, the J gene TRBJ2-2; the match to TRBD2 covers 9 bases. The chain's CDR3 is CASSLVWTSATNTGELFF. The CDR3 DNA follows: TGTGCCAGCAGCTTAGTATGGACTAGCGCTACGAACACCGGGGAGCTGTTTTTT.